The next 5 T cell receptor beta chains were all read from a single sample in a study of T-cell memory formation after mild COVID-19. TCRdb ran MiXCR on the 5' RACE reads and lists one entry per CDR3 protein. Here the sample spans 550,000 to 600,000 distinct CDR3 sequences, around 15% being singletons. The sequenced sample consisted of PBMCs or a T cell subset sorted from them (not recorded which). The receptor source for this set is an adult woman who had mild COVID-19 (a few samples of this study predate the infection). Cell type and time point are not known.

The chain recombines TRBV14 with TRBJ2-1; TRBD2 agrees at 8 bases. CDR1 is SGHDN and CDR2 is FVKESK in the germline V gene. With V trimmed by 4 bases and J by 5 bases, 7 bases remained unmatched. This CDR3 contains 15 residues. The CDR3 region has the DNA TGTGCCAGCAGCCGGTTCGGGGGGGCGAACAATGAGCAGTTCTTC. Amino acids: CASSRFGGANNEQFF.

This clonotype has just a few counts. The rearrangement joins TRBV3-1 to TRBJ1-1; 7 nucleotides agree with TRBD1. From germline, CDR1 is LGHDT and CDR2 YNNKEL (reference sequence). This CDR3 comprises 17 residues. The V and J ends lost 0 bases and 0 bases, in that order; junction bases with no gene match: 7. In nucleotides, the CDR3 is TGTGCCAGCAGCCAAGATTTCGGGACAGCTGTGAACACTGAAGCTTTCTTT. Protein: CASSQDFGTAVNTEAFF.

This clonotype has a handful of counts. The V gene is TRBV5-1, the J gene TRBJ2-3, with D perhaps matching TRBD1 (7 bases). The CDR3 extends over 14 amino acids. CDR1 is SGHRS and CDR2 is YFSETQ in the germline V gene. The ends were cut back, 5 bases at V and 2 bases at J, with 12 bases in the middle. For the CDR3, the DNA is TGCGCCAGCAGGCGGGACAGCTACACAGATACGCAGTATTTT. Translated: CASRRDSYTDTQYF.

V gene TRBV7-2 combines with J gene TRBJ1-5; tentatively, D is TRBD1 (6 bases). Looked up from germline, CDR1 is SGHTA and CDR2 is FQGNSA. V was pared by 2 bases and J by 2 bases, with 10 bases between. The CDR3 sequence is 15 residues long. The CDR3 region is CASSLLDSRNQPQHF. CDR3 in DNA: TGTGCCAGCAGCTTACTGGACAGCCGCAATCAGCCCCAGCATTTT. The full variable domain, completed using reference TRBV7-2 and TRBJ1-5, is GAGVSQSPSNKVTEKGKDVELRCDPISGHTALYWYRQSLGQGLEFLIYFQGNSAPDKSGLPSDRFSAERTGGSVSTLTIQRTQQEDSAVYLCASSLLDSRNQPQHFGDGTRLSIL.

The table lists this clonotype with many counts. CDR3 protein: CASSLDSGFSYEQYF. The CDR3 bases are TGTGCCAGCAGCTTAGATTCAGGCTTCTCCTACGAGCAGTACTTC. The rearrangement joins TRBV7-2 to TRBJ2-7, with no clear D. Germline V CDR1 and CDR2: SGHTA, FQGNSA. Between the trimmed V and J ends, which lost 1 base and 0 bases, there was a span of 10 bases. The CDR3 runs to 15 residues. Filled out from reference TRBV7-2 and TRBJ2-7, the complete variable domain reads GAGVSQSPSNKVTEKGKDVELRCDPISGHTALYWYRQSLGQGLEFLIYFQGNSAPDKSGLPSDRFSAERTGGSVSTLTIQRTQQEDSAVYLCASSLDSGFSYEQYFGPGTRLTVT.